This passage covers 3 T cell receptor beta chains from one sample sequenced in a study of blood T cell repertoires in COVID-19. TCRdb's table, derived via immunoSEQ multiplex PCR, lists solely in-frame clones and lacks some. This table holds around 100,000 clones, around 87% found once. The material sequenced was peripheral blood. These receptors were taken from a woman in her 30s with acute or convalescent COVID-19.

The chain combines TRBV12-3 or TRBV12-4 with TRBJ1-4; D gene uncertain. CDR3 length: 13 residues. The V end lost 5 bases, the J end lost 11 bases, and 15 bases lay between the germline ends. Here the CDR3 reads CASSLMQVPKLFF. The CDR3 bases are TGTGCCAGCAGTCTCATGCAGGTCCCCAAACTGTTTTTT.

CDR3 nucleotides: TGCGCCAGCAGCTTAGGACAGGGCTACAATGAGCAGTTCTTC. It codes for CASSLGQGYNEQFF. The V gene is TRBV5-1, the J gene TRBJ2-1; TRBD1 matches at 8 bases. Germline CDR1 SGHRS, CDR2 YFSETQ. The CDR3 has 14 amino acids. V gave up 2 bases and J gave up 3 bases; unmatched junction bases: 1.

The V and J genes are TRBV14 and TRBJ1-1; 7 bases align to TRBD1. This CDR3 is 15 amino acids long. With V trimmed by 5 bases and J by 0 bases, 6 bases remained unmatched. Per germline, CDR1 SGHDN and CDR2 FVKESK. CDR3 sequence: CASSVNRGLNTEAFF. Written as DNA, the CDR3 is TGTGCCAGCAGCGTAAACAGGGGATTGAACACTGAAGCTTTCTTT.